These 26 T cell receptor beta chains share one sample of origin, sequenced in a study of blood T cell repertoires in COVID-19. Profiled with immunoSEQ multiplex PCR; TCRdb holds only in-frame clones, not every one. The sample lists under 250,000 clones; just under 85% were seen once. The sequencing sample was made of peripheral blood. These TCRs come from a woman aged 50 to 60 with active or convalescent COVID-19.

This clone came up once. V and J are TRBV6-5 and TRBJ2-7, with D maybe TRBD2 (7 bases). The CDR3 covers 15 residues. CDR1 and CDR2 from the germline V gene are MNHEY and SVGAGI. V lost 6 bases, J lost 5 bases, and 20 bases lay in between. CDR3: CASRATGGARNEQYF. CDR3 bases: TGTGCCAGCAGGGCAACTGGGGGGGCGCGGAACGAGCAGTACTTC.

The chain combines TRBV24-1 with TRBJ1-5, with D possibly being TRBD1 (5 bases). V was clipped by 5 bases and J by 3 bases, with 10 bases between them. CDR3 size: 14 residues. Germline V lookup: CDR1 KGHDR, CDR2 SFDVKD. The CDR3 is CATSGQGLNQPQHF. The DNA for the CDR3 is TGTGCCACCAGTGGCCAGGGTCTCAATCAGCCCCAGCATTTT.

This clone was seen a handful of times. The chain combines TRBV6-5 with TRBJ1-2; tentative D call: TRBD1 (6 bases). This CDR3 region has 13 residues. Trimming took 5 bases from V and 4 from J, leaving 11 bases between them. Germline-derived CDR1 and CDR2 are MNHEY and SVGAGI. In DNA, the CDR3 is TGTGCCAGCAGTATGGGGGGGCCCTATGGCTACACCTTC. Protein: CASSMGGPYGYTF.

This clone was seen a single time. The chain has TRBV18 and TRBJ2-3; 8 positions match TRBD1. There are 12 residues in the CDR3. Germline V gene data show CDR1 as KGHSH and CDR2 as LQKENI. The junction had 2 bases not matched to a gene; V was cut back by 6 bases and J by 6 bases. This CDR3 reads CASSTGADTQYF. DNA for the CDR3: TGTGCCAGCTCGACAGGGGCGGATACGCAGTATTTT. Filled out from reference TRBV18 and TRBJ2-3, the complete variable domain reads NAGVMQNPRHLVRRRGQEARLRCSPMKGHSHVYWYRQLPEEGLKFMVYLQKENIIDESGMPKERFSAEFPKEGPSILRIQQVVRGDSAAYFCASSTGADTQYFGPGTRLTVL.

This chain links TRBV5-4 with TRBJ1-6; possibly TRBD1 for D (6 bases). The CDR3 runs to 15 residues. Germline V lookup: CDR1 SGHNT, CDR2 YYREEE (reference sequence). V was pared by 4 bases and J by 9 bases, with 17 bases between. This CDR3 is CASSPGRGGSSPLHF. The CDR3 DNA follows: TGTGCCAGCAGCCCGGGTAGGGGGGGAAGTTCACCCCTCCACTTT. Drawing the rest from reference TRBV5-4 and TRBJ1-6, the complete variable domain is ETGVTQSPTHLIKTRGQQVTLRCSSQSGHNTVSWYQQALGQGPQFIFQYYREEENGRGNFPPRFSGLQFPNYSSELNVNALELDDSALYLCASSPGRGGSSPLHFGNGTRLTVT.

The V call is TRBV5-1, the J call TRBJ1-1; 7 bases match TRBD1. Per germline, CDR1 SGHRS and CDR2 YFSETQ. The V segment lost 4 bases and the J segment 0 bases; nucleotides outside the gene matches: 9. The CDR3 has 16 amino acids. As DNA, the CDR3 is TGCGCCAGCAGCCACGGGACAGCGAGGATGAACACTGAAGCTTTCTTT. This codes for CASSHGTARMNTEAFF.

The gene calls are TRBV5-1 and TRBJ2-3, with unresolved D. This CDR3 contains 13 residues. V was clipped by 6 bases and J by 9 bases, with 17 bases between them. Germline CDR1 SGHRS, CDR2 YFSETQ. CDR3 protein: CASTTGQATTQYF. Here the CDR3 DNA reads TGCGCCAGCACAACCGGTCAGGCGACAACGCAGTATTTT.

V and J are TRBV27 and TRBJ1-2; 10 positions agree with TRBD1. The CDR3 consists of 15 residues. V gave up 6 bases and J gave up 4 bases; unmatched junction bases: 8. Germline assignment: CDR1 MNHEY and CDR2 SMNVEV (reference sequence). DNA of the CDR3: TGTGCCAGCAGAGAACGGACAGGGGGTAGCTATGGCTACACCTTC. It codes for CASRERTGGSYGYTF.

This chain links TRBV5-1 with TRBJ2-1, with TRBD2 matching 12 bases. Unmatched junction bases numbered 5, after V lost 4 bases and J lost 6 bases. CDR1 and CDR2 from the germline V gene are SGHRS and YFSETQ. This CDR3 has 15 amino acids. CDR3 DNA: TGCGCCAGCAGCCCCGGGACTAGCGGGTCCAATGAGCAGTTCTTC. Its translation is CASSPGTSGSNEQFF.

CDR3 region: CASSRGQQETQYF. CDR3 sequence (DNA): TGTGCCAGCAGCAGAGGACAGCAAGAGACCCAGTACTTC. V gene TRBV11-1 combines with J gene TRBJ2-5; D perhaps matches TRBD1 (6 bases). The V end was cut by 5 bases, the J end by 2 bases, with 9 bases between. Germline lookup yields CDR1 SGHAT and CDR2 FQDESV (reference sequence). The CDR3 spans 13 residues.

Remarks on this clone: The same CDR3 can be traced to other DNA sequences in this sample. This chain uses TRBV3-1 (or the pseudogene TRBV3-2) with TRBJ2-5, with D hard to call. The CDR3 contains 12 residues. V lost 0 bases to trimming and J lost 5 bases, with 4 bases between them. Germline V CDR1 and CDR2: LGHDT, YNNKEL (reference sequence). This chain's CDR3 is CASSQDRETQYF. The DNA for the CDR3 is TGTGCCAGCAGCCAAGATCGGGAGACCCAGTACTTC.

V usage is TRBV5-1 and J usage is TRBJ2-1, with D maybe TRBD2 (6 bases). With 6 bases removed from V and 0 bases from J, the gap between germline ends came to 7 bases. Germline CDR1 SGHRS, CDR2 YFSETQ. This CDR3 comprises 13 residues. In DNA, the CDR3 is TGCGCCAGCAAGGAGGGCTCCTACAATGAGCAGTTCTTC. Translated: CASKEGSYNEQFF.

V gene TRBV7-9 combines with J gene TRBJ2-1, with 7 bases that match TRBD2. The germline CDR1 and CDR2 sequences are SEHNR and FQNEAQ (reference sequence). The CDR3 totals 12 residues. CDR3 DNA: TGTACTTGGGGAGGGGTTAACAATGAGCAGTTCTTC. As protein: CTWGGVNNEQFF.

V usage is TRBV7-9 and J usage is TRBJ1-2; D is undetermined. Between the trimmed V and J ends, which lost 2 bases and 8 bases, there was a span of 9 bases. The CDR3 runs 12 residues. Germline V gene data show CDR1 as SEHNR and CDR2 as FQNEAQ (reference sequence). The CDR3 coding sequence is TGTGCCAGCAGCTTAAACTCTTTCGGCTACACCTTC. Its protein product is CASSLNSFGYTF.

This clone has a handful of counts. The CDR3 region has the DNA TGTGCCAGCAGTTTGAGGAGGGGATTTTGGAAGGAGACCCAGTACTTC. It specifies CASSLRRGFWKETQYF. The rearrangement uses TRBV11-1 and TRBJ2-5, with a possible D match to TRBD2 (6 bases). Trimming shortened V by 6 bases and J by 5 bases, and 22 bases separated the two germline ends. CDR3 length: 16 amino acids. Per the germline V gene, CDR1 is SGHAT and CDR2 is FQDESV (reference sequence).

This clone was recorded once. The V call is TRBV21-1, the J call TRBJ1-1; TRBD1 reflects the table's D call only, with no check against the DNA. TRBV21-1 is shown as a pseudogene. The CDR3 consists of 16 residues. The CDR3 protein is CASSSTRSGVNTEAFF. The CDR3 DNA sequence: TGTGCCAGCAGCTCGACAAGGTCAGGGGTGAACACTGAAGCTTTCTTT.

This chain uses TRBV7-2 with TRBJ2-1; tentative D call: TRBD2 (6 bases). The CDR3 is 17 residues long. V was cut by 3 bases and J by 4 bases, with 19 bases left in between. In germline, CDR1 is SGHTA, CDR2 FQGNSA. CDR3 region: CASSFRRRGGLYNEQFF. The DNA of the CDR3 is TGTGCCAGCAGCTTCAGACGGAGGGGAGGACTATACAATGAGCAGTTCTTC.

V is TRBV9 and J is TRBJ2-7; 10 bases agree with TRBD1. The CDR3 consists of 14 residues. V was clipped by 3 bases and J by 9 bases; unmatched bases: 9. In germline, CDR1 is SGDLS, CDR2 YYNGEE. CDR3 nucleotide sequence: TGTGCCAGCAGCGCAGGACAGGGGGATCTTCGGCAGTACTTC. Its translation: CASSAGQGDLRQYF.

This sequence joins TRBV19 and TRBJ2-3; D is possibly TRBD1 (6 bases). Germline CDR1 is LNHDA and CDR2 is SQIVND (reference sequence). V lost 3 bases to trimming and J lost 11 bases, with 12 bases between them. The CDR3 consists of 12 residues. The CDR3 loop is CASSMWGHGQYF. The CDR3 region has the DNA TGTGCCAGTAGTATGTGGGGGCATGGGCAGTATTTT.

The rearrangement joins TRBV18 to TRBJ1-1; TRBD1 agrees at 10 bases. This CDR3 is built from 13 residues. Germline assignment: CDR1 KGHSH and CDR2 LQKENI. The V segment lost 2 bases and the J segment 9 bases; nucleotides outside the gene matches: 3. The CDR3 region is CASSPRDRGQAFF. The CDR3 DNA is TGTGCCAGCTCACCAAGGGACAGGGGACAAGCTTTCTTT.

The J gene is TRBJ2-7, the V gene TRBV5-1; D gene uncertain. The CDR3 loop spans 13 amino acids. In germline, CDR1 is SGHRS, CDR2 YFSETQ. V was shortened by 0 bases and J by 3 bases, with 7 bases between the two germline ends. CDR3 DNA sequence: TGCGCCAGCAGCTTGGGCCCCTACTACGAGCAGTACGTC. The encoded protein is CASSLGPYYEQYV.

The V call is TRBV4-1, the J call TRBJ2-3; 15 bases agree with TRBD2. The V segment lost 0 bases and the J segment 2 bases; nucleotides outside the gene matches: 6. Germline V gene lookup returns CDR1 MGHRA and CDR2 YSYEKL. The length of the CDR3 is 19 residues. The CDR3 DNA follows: TGCGCCAGCAGCCAAGACCCCGGACTAGCGGGGGGGGACACAGATACGCAGTATTTT. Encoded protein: CASSQDPGLAGGDTDTQYF.

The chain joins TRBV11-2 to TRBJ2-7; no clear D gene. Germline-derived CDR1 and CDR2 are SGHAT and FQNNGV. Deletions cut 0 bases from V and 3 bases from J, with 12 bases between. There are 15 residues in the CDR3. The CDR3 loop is CASSLEVGTIYEQYF. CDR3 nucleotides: TGTGCCAGCAGCTTAGAAGTCGGCACTATCTACGAGCAGTACTTC.

Written as DNA, the CDR3 is TGTGCCAGCAGCAATCCGGGACAGACGAACACTGAAGCTTTCTTT. Protein product: CASSNPGQTNTEAFF. V usage is TRBV28 and J usage is TRBJ1-1, with 7 bases identical to TRBD1. This CDR3 comprises 15 residues. Germline CDR1 and CDR2: MDHEN and SYDVKM. J gave up 1 base and V 6 bases, and 8 bases lay outside the gene matches.

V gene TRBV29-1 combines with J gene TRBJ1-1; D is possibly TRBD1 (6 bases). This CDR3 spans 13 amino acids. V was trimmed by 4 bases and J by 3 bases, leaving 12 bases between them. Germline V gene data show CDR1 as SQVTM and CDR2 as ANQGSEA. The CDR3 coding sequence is TGCAGCGTTGTCGGCAGGGGAGACACTGAAGCTTTCTTT. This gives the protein CSVVGRGDTEAFF.

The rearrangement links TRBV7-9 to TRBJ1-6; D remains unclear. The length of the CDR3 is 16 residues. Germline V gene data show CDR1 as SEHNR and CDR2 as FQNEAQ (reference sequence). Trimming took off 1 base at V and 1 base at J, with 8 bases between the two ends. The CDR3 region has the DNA TGTGCCAGCAGCTTAGGGTCGGAGTCCTATAATTCACCCCTCCACTTT. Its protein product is CASSLGSESYNSPLHF. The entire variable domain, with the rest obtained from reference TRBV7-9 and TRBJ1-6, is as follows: DTGVSQNPRHKITKRGQNVTFRCDPISEHNRLYWYRQTLGQGPEFLTYFQNEAQLEKSRLLSDRFSAERPKGSFSTLEIQRTEQGDSAMYLCASSLGSESYNSPLHFGNGTRLTVT.